The rows below give T cell receptor beta chains drawn from one sample of a study of shared clonotypes between healthy human individuals. The protocol was immunoSEQ multiplex PCR, while the TCRdb copy is restricted to in-frame clones and leaves out a portion. Of 2,100,000 or so clones in the sample, 95% are singletons; the top ten hold roughly 0.13%. Sequencing was performed on naive CD4+ T cells sorted from blood. The receptor source for this set is a man aged 18 to 29 in good health. CDR3s include the opening cysteine and the closing phenylalanine or tryptophan. Fields, in order: V gene, CDR3 protein.

v_gene: TRBV25-1; CDR3aa: CASSEPRAIQETQYF
v_gene: TRBV19; CDR3aa: CASEYPGANVLTF
v_gene: TRBV4-1; CDR3aa: CASSSGIGGEISGANVLTF
v_gene: TRBV11-2; CDR3aa: CASSLGGSINEQFF
v_gene: TRBV5-1; CDR3aa: CASSSGVADYNEQFF
v_gene: TRBV30; CDR3aa: CAWSPNTGELFF
v_gene: TRBV5-5; CDR3aa: CASSRMGSSYEQYF
v_gene: TRBV5-1; CDR3aa: CASKRRRPYSNQPQHF
v_gene: TRBV28; CDR3aa: CASHGRGEEEKLFF
v_gene: TRBV5-1; CDR3aa: CASSLVGTAGREQYF
v_gene: TRBV7-8; CDR3aa: CASSYLGQAIDEQYF
v_gene: TRBV4-2; CDR3aa: CASSQRPITYSNQPQHF
v_gene: TRBV5-1; CDR3aa: CASSLAAGAPYEQYF
v_gene: TRBV30; CDR3aa: CAWTGTGSTNTIYF
v_gene: TRBV2; CDR3aa: CASSEGGMGEAFF
v_gene: TRBV11-2; CDR3aa: CASSEPGLGYNEQFF
v_gene: TRBV27; CDR3aa: CASSLGGTVNTEAFF
v_gene: TRBV28; CDR3aa: CASSEPNRGDTQYF
v_gene: TRBV20-1; CDR3aa: CSGFIETQYF
v_gene: TRBV6-1; CDR3aa: CASSEGGTQYF
v_gene: TRBV6-6; CDR3aa: CASSYPGAPADNGYTF
v_gene: TRBV28; CDR3aa: CASSAVGGVNTEAFF